This passage covers 21 T cell receptor beta chains from one sample sequenced in a study of human T cells and chemical hapten exposure. Time point in this sample: patch test 3, about 24 weeks after DPC sensitization. Treatment here: therapeutic diphenylcyclopropenone sensitization with weekly scalp DPC. TCRdb reprocessed the RACE reads with MiXCR, giving one entry per CDR3 protein. The profile shows approximately 97,000 distinct CDR3 sequences, roughly 27% of them singletons. The input for sequencing was whole blood, taken in connection with sensitization to the hapten diphenylcyclopropenone (DPC). Every receptor here comes from a man aged 35 to 55 with alopecia areata. Some clones in this sample may be carry-over from other donors' samples.

This chain joins TRBV29-1 and TRBJ2-1; possible D gene TRBD1, 6 bases. V was cut by 5 bases and J by 5 bases, with 16 bases left in between. This CDR3 is built from 14 residues. The germline gives CDR1 SQVTM, CDR2 ANQGSEA. This CDR3 is CSVLGWGQNNEQFF. The CDR3 region has the DNA TGCAGCGTTCTTGGTTGGGGGCAGAACAATGAGCAGTTCTTC.

The chain uses TRBV12-3 or TRBV12-4 and TRBJ1-5; TRBD1 matches at 8 bases. The CDR3 sequence is 17 residues long. J lost 4 bases, V lost 4 bases, and 12 bases had no gene match. Here the CDR3 reads CASSSYLGTGVNQPQHF. The CDR3 DNA reads as TGTGCCAGCAGTTCCTATCTGGGGACAGGCGTAAATCAGCCCCAGCATTTT.

This clonotype has just a few counts. The chain carries TRBV7-2 and TRBJ2-2; D is unclear. CDR1 is SGHTA and CDR2 is FQGNSA in the germline V gene. This CDR3 comprises 13 residues. V lost 2 bases to trimming and J lost 6 bases, with 7 bases between them. The CDR3 loop reads CASSLSRSGELFF. CDR3 nucleotide sequence: TGTGCCAGCAGCTTATCTCGGTCCGGGGAGCTGTTTTTT.

This clonotype was seen only a few times. This chain uses TRBV11-2 with TRBJ1-1, with D unclear. The CDR3 runs to 15 residues. Germline-derived CDR1 and CDR2 are SGHAT and FQNNGV. The V and J ends lost 5 bases and 0 bases respectively, with 13 bases between them. The CDR3 sequence is CASSPLLGMNTEAFF. DNA of the CDR3: TGTGCCAGCAGCCCGCTGTTGGGGATGAACACTGAAGCTTTCTTT.

This clonotype was counted between two and nine times. The CDR3 nucleotides read TGTGCCAGCAGCTTAGGGCAGGGGGAAAATGAAAAACTGTTTTTT. This gives the protein CASSLGQGENEKLFF. This chain joins TRBV7-9 and TRBJ1-4; 7 bases match TRBD1. The CDR3 loop spans 15 amino acids. After removal of 1 base from V and 5 bases from J, the junction contained 4 bases not matched to a gene. Germline lookup yields CDR1 SEHNR and CDR2 FQNEAQ (reference sequence).

The chain is built from TRBV28 and TRBJ1-5; D is unresolved. This CDR3 comprises 15 residues. Trimming cost V 6 bases and J 1 base, with 13 bases left between them. CDR1 MDHEN and CDR2 SYDVKM come from the germline V gene. CDR3 in amino acids: CASSGGDRSNQPQHF. CDR3 DNA sequence: TGTGCCAGCAGCGGTGGGGATAGGAGCAATCAGCCCCAGCATTTT.

This chain connects TRBV12-3 or TRBV12-4 to TRBJ1-1; D gene unclear. The CDR3 extends over 15 amino acids. The V end was cut by 3 bases, the J end by 0 bases, with 11 bases between. CDR3 region: CASSFNGQLNTEAFF. CDR3 nucleotides: TGTGCCAGCAGTTTCAACGGGCAGTTGAACACTGAAGCTTTCTTT.

This clonotype was counted a few times. The genes are TRBV24-1 and TRBJ2-7, with D unresolved. The ends were cut back, 0 bases at V and 5 bases at J, with 4 bases in the middle. Germline CDR1 and CDR2: KGHDR and SFDVKD. The CDR3 is 12 amino acids. CDR3 DNA sequence: TGTGCCACCAGTGATTTGGGGAACGAGCAGTACTTC. Translated: CATSDLGNEQYF.

This clonotype came up a few times. The rearrangement joins TRBV28 to TRBJ1-1, with 7 bases matching TRBD1. CDR1 and CDR2 from the germline V gene are MDHEN and SYDVKM. V dropped 6 bases and J dropped 1; count of bases not matched to a gene: 5. The CDR3 length is 14 residues. CDR3 nucleotide sequence: TGTGCCAGCAGGCCACAGGGGACGAACACTGAAGCTTTCTTT. Its protein is CASRPQGTNTEAFF.

This rearrangement joins TRBV3-1 to TRBJ2-7, with D tentatively TRBD2 (6 bases). CDR3 length: 13 residues. The V gene lost 4 bases and the J gene lost 4 bases, with 11 bases spanning the gap. Germline V gene sequence: CDR1 LGHDT, CDR2 YNNKEL (reference sequence). The CDR3 region has the DNA TGTGCCAGCAGCCTGCTAGCGTCTTACGAGCAGTACTTC. Protein product: CASSLLASYEQYF.

This clonotype was observed a few times. The chain combines TRBV28 with TRBJ1-2; TRBD1 might be the D (6 bases). Trimming removed 5 bases from V and 4 bases from J, with 20 bases in between. CDR3 length equals 16 residues. The V gene's germline CDR1 is MDHEN and CDR2 SYDVKM. This CDR3 reads CASSPPSSTGSYGYTF. CDR3 nucleotide sequence: TGTGCCAGCAGTCCACCGTCCTCCACAGGGTCCTATGGCTACACCTTC.

This clonotype was counted only a few times. This sequence joins TRBV5-1 and TRBJ2-6; D is undetermined. Trimming removed 4 bases at V and 0 bases at J, with 11 bases between. The CDR3 covers 16 residues. Germline CDR1 is SGHRS and CDR2 is YFSETQ. CDR3: CASSVVLRSGANVLTF. The CDR3 DNA follows: TGCGCCAGCAGCGTCGTCCTCCGCTCTGGGGCCAACGTCCTGACTTTC.

V is TRBV20-1 and J is TRBJ2-2; no clear D. Trimming shortened V by 2 bases and J by 5 bases, and 12 bases separated the two germline ends. This CDR3 region has 14 residues. Germline lookup yields CDR1 DFQATT and CDR2 SNEGSKA (reference sequence). The CDR3 nucleotides read TGCAGTGCTAGAACCCCCAAGTTTACCGGGGAGCTGTTTTTT. It is translated as CSARTPKFTGELFF.

This clonotype was recorded many times. The chain couples TRBV20-1 to TRBJ1-1; D is unresolved. The length of the CDR3 is 9 residues. Trimming pared 6 bases from V and 2 bases from J, leaving 1 base between. Germline CDR1 and CDR2: DFQATT and SNEGSKA (reference sequence). The CDR3 bases are TGCAGTGCAAACACTGAAGCTTTCTTT. Its translation: CSANTEAFF.

The sample holds a few counts of this clonotype. This chain joins TRBV6-2 or TRBV6-3 and TRBJ1-2; D is possibly TRBD1 (6 bases). V shed 7 bases and J shed 4 bases, with 10 bases lying between them. CDR1 is MNHEY, CDR2 SVGEGT, per germline. This CDR3 contains 12 residues. The DNA of the CDR3 is TGTGCCAGCAACAGGGACGGCTATGGCTACACCTTC. Amino acids: CASNRDGYGYTF.

This clonotype was seen a handful of times. In DNA, the CDR3 is TGTGCCAGCAGTGAATCTCTCGAAAAACTGTTTTTT. As protein: CASSESLEKLFF. The rearrangement joins TRBV25-1 to TRBJ1-4; no reliable D call. Deletions cut 1 base from V and 8 bases from J, with 5 bases between. CDR3 length: 12 residues. Germline V gene sequence: CDR1 MGHDK, CDR2 SYGVNS.

The chain carries TRBV6-6 and TRBJ2-1; 11 bases agree with TRBD1. Trimming took 6 bases from V and 7 from J; bases not matched to a gene: 8. The CDR3 has 15 residues. Germline V gene data show CDR1 as MNHNY and CDR2 as SVGAGI (reference sequence). This chain's CDR3 is CASSPGQGDRNEQFF. Here the CDR3 DNA reads TGTGCCAGCAGCCCGGGACAGGGGGACAGGAATGAGCAGTTCTTC.

The V call is TRBV20-1, the J call TRBJ2-1; 12 positions match TRBD2. The CDR3 is 17 amino acids. V dropped 5 bases and J dropped 3; count of bases not matched to a gene: 11. CDR1 and CDR2 (germline): DFQATT, SNEGSKA (reference sequence). Written as DNA, the CDR3 is TGCAGTGCTGGCCCCGAGACTAGCGGGGGCTACTACAATGAGCAGTTCTTC. Protein: CSAGPETSGGYYNEQFF.

A few counts support this clonotype. The J gene is TRBJ2-1, the V gene TRBV24-1; D is ambiguous. The CDR3 is 13 amino acids. The germline CDR1 and CDR2 sequences are KGHDR and SFDVKD. Trimming took off 5 bases at V and 8 bases at J, with 12 bases between the two ends. DNA of the CDR3: TGTGCCACCAGTGGATTAGTTTTCGATGAGCAGTTCTTC. Translating it yields CATSGLVFDEQFF.

The J gene is TRBJ2-1, the V gene TRBV4-1, with D possibly being TRBD2 (6 bases). Germline lookup yields CDR1 MGHRA and CDR2 YSYEKL. The CDR3 loop spans 19 amino acids. With 0 bases removed from V and 7 bases from J, the gap between germline ends came to 25 bases. CDR3 DNA: TGCGCCAGCAGCCAAGATGTAACCCTCGGGCGGGGTCATAGGAATGAGCAGTTCTTC. Residues: CASSQDVTLGRGHRNEQFF.

This clonotype was seen at least ten times. The genes are TRBV12-3 or TRBV12-4 and TRBJ2-5; D is unresolved. The ends were cut back, 3 bases at V and 5 bases at J, with 4 bases in the middle. CDR3 length: 11 residues. The CDR3 region is CASSFLETQYF. The CDR3 DNA reads as TGTGCCAGCAGTTTCCTGGAGACCCAGTACTTC.